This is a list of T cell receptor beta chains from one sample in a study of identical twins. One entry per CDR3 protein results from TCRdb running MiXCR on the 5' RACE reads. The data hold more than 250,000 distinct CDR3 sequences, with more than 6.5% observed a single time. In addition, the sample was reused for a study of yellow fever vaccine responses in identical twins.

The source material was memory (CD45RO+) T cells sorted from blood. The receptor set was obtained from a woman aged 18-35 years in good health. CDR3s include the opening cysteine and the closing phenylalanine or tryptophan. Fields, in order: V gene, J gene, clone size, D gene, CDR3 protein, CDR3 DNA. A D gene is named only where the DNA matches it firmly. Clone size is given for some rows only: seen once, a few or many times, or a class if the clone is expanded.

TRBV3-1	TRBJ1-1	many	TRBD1	CASSQQGQGARFAFF	TGTGCCAGCAGCCAACAAGGACAGGGGGCAAGGTTCGCTTTCTTT
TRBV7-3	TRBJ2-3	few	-	CASSFSGWDTQYF	TGTGCCAGCAGCTTCTCAGGGTGGGATACGCAGTATTTT
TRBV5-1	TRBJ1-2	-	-	CASSLEGGGDYGYTF	TGCGCCAGCAGCTTGGAGGGGGGCGGCGACTATGGCTACACCTTC
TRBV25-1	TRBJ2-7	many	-	CASSDPRTYEQYF	TGTGCCAGCAGTGACCCTCGGACCTACGAGCAGTACTTC
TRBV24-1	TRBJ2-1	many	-	CATSDFRGNEQFF	TGTGCCACCAGTGATTTTAGGGGCAATGAGCAGTTCTTC
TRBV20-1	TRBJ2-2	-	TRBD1	CSARRQGHGELFF	TGCAGTGCTAGACGACAGGGGCACGGGGAGCTGTTTTTT
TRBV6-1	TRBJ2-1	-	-	CASSNRELGNEQFF	TGTGCCAGCAGCAACAGGGAATTGGGAAATGAGCAGTTCTTC
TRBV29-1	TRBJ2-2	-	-	CSVGGSGQAGELFF	TGCAGCGTTGGCGGTTCGGGGCAGGCCGGGGAGCTGTTTTTT
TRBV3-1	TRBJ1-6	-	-	CASSRAGALNSPLHF	TGTGCCAGCAGCAGGGCGGGGGCATTAAATTCACCCCTCCACTTT
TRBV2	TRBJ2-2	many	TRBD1	CASSPGQGALIGELFF	TGTGCCAGCAGCCCCGGACAGGGGGCGTTAATCGGGGAGCTGTTTTTT
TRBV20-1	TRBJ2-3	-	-	CSASGGRGGTDTQYF	TGCAGTGCTAGTGGGGGTAGGGGGGGCACAGATACGCAGTATTTT
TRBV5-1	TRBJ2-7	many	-	CASSSEQGPFHEQYF	TGCGCCAGCAGCTCGGAACAAGGACCTTTCCACGAGCAGTACTTC
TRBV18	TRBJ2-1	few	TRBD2	CASSPRQTSATRGNEQFF	TGTGCCAGCTCACCACGTCAGACTAGCGCTACCCGGGGGAATGAGCAGTTCTTC
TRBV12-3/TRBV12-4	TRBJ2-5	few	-	CASSFGQTQETQYF	TGTGCCAGCAGTTTTGGGCAGACCCAAGAGACCCAGTACTTC
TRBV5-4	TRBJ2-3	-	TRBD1	CASSPGTGGINTQYF	TGTGCCAGCAGCCCCGGGACAGGGGGCATCAATACGCAGTATTTT
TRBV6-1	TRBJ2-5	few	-	CASSEAYRGETQYF	TGTGCCAGCAGTGAAGCATACCGGGGAGAGACCCAGTACTTC
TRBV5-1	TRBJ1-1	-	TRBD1	CASAGGGISNTEAFF	TGCGCCAGCGCAGGGGGGGGAATATCGAACACTGAAGCTTTCTTT
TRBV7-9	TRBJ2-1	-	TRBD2	CASSLGYASGYNEQFF	TGTGCCAGCAGCTTAGGCTACGCTAGCGGGTACAATGAGCAGTTCTTC
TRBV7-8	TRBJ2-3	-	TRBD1	CASSLAETGGASAQYF	TGTGCCAGCAGCCTAGCAGAGACAGGGGGCGCGTCCGCGCAGTATTTT
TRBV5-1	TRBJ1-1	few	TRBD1	CASGTGGMNTEAFF	TGCGCCAGCGGAACAGGGGGGATGAACACTGAAGCTTTCTTT
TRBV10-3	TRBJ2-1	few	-	CATKLTREAGDEQFF	TGTGCCACGAAGCTGACTAGGGAGGCCGGGGATGAGCAGTTCTTC
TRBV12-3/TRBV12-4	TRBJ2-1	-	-	CASSLNPSNEQFF	TGTGCCAGCAGTTTAAACCCCAGCAATGAGCAGTTCTTC
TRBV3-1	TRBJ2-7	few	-	CASSQDFRGVEQYF	TGTGCCAGCAGCCAAGATTTTCGGGGCGTCGAGCAGTACTTC
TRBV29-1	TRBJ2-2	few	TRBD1	CSVVPGGNTGELFF	TGCAGCGTTGTCCCAGGGGGCAACACCGGGGAGCTGTTTTTT
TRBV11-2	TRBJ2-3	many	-	CASSFRRRGEITDTQYF	TGTGCCAGCAGCTTTCGGCGGCGGGGAGAGATTACAGATACGCAGTATTTT
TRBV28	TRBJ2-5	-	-	CASRGRQEGQTQYF	TGTGCCAGCAGGGGGAGACAGGAGGGGCAGACCCAGTACTTC
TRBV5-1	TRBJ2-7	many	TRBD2	CASSSTTSGLAYYEQYF	TGCGCCAGCAGCTCAACTACCTCGGGACTAGCTTACTACGAGCAGTACTTC
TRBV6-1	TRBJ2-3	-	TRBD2	CASSALAGGGTRDTQYF	TGTGCCAGCAGTGCCCTTGCGGGCGGGGGGACTCGGGATACGCAGTATTTT
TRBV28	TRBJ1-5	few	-	CASTLGHPGNQPQHF	TGTGCCAGCACCCTAGGGCACCCTGGCAATCAGCCCCAGCATTTT
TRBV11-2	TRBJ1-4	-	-	CASSPRSTNEKLFF	TGTGCCAGCAGCCCCCGTTCAACTAATGAAAAACTGTTTTTT
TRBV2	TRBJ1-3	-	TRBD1	CASSNSGTGMSGNTIYF	TGTGCCAGCAGTAACTCCGGGACAGGGATGTCTGGAAACACCATATATTTT
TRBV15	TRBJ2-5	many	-	CATSRDLQAETQYF	TGTGCCACCAGCAGAGATCTACAGGCGGAGACCCAGTACTTC
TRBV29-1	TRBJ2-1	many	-	CSVGRDNEQFF	TGCAGCGTTGGCCGGGACAATGAGCAGTTCTTC
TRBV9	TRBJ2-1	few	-	CASSVEAQQGGEQFF	TGTGCCAGCAGCGTAGAGGCCCAACAGGGTGGTGAGCAGTTCTTC
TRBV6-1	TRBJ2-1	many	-	CASSEYISGPNEQFF	TGTGCCAGCAGTGAATATATTAGCGGCCCAAATGAGCAGTTCTTC
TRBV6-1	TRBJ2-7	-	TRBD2	CASSLRTSGEQYF	TGTGCCAGCAGTCTCCGGACTAGCGGTGAGCAGTACTTC
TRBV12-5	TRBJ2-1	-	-	CASGLVRGGSSYNEQFF	TGTGCTAGTGGTTTGGTACGGGGAGGTAGCTCCTACAATGAGCAGTTCTTC
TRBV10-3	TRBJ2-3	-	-	CAISAGGMDTDTQYF	TGTGCCATCAGTGCCGGTGGGATGGATACAGATACGCAGTATTTT
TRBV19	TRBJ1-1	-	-	CATLQGFEAFF	TGTGCCACCTTACAGGGATTTGAAGCTTTCTTT
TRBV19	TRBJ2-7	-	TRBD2	CASSLSGLAGPAYEQYF	TGTGCCAGTAGTCTATCCGGACTAGCGGGACCCGCCTACGAGCAGTACTTC
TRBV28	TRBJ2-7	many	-	CASSYWDFSSYEQYF	TGTGCCAGCAGTTATTGGGACTTCAGCTCCTACGAGCAGTACTTC
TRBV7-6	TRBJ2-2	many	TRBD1	CASSLSPQGAIGELFF	TGTGCCAGCAGCCTTAGCCCCCAGGGGGCTATCGGGGAGCTGTTTTTT
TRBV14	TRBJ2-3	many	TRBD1	CASSQQGASTDTQYF	TGTGCCAGCAGCCAGCAGGGGGCTTCAACAGATACGCAGTATTTT
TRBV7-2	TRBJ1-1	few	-	CASSPPRQTNTEAFF	TGTGCCAGCAGCCCCCCGCGACAGACGAACACTGAAGCTTTCTTT
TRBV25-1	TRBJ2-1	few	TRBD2	CASSGHVAGGSYNEQFF	TGTGCCAGCAGTGGTCACGTGGCGGGAGGGTCCTACAATGAGCAGTTCTTC
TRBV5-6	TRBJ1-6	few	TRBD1	CASSLAGQAYNSPLHF	TGTGCCAGCAGCTTGGCCGGACAGGCCTATAATTCACCCCTCCACTTT
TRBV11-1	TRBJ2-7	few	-	CASSPRTFTLAGLAFVEQYF	TGTGCCAGCAGCCCACGTACCTTTACTCTTGCGGGGCTAGCGTTCGTCGAGCAGTACTTC
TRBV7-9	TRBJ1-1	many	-	CASSPDVNTEAFF	TGTGCCAGCAGCCCCGACGTGAACACTGAAGCTTTCTTT
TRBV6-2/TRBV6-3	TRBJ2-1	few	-	CASSYRAGKFF	TGTGCCAGCAGTTACCGGGCAGGGAAGTTCTTC
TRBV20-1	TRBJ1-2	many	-	CSADPHSGGAYGYTF	TGCAGTGCTGATCCCCATTCGGGGGGCGCTTATGGCTACACCTTC